This TCR beta chain was found in a study of identical twins. Donors uniformly comprised healthy Caucasians. Each CDR3 protein gets one entry after TCRdb re-called the 5' RACE reads with MiXCR. This sample has about 190,000 distinct CDR3 sequences, with about a sixth found just once. This CDR3 contains 14 residues. CDR1 is MGHDK, CDR2 SYGVNS, per germline. V was pared by 4 bases and J by 3 bases, with 13 bases between. These records were also assigned to another study, of T cells expressing NK-cell markers. That work contributes: Topping the CD3+CD56-NKG2C+ fraction as well were these clonotypes, in a few donors.

This sequence was found in a woman aged 18-29 years in good health. The rearrangement uses TRBV25-1 and TRBJ2-7, with D perhaps TRBD1 (6 bases). Sequenced input: CD8+ T cells sorted from blood. The CDR3 protein is CASSGQGPYYEQYF. The CDR3 DNA reads TGTGCCAGCAGTGGCCAGGGGCCCTACTACGAGCAGTACTTC.